One and the same sample provided the 17 T cell receptor beta chains below, sequenced in a study of T cell clonality in common variable immunodeficiency. Libraries were prepared by immunoSEQ multiplex PCR; TCRdb keeps only in-frame clonotypes and omits some of them. The sample lists 15,000 to 20,000 clones, none appearing once, the ten largest making up about 14%. Study findings and constraints: In common variable immunodeficiency, TCR beta chains reportedly carried fewer deletions and N-nucleotide insertions.

Their target antigens are unknown. Sequenced: peripheral blood mononuclear cells. The receptors were sampled from a human donor with common variable immunodeficiency.

This clone was picked up many times. The missing CDR3 end, 3 residues past where the read stops, is filled in from the germline J gene. The chain joins TRBV19 to TRBJ1-2; D gene ambiguous. Trimming took off 5 bases at V and 6 bases at J, with 13 bases between the two ends. The CDR3 runs 13 residues. Germline V CDR1 and CDR2: LNHDA, SQIVND (reference sequence). CDR3 amino acids: CASSPHQRDGYTF. Partial CDR3 DNA: TGTGCCAGTAGTCCCCACCAGAGAGATGGC.

This clone was counted ten times or more. The CDR3 is cut off 3 residues early in the read; its end comes from the germline J gene. V usage is TRBV7-2 and J usage is TRBJ2-2, with D hard to call. Looked up from germline, CDR1 is SGHTA and CDR2 is FQGNSA. The CDR3 has 13 residues. Trimming stripped 4 bases from V and 0 bases from J, with 3 bases between. The chain's CDR3 is CASSYTNTGELFF. The sequenced CDR3 bases are TGTGCCAGCAGCTATACGAACACCGGGGAG. Using reference TRBV7-2 and TRBJ2-2 for the parts outside the CDR3, the full variable domain is GAGVSQSPSNKVTEKGKDVELRCDPISGHTALYWYRQSLGQGLEFLIYFQGNSAPDKSGLPSDRFSAERTGGSVSTLTIQRTQQEDSAVYLCASSYTNTGELFFGEGSRLTVL.

This clone has a count of ten or more. The observed sequence ends 3 residues before the CDR3 terminus, with the missing tail filled in from the germline J gene. The chain couples TRBV5-1 to TRBJ2-5; possibly TRBD1 for D (5 bases). The germline gives CDR1 SGHRS, CDR2 YFSETQ. The CDR3 has 15 residues. V was shortened by 2 bases and J by 3 bases, with 14 bases between the two germline ends. The CDR3 is CASSFRPDTKETQYF. The CDR3 bases that were read are TGCGCCAGCAGCTTTAGGCCGGACACTAAAGAGACC. Full variable domain (rest looked up from reference TRBV5-1 and TRBJ2-5): KAGVTQTPRYLIKTRGQQVTLSCSPISGHRSVSWYQQTPGQGLQFLFEYFSETQRNKGNFPGRFSGRQFSNSRSEMNVSTLELGDSALYLCASSFRPDTKETQYFGPGTRLLVL.

The sample holds many counts of this clone. The read ends 3 residues shy of where the CDR3 ends; the end is completed using the germline J gene. This chain joins TRBV20-1 and TRBJ1-6; 7 nucleotides match TRBD1. V lost 3 bases to trimming and J lost 4 bases; unmatched junction nucleotides: 3. Germline CDR1 is DFQATT and CDR2 is SNEGSKA (reference sequence). The CDR3 totals 14 residues. Here the CDR3 reads CSASGQAYNSPLHF. The sequenced part of the CDR3 DNA is TGCAGTGCTAGTGGACAGGCTTATAATTCACCC.

Worth noting for this clone: The read terminates 3 residues ahead of where the CDR3 ends, so the germline J gene completes it. The chain links TRBV20-1 to TRBJ2-1; TRBD2 matches 9 bases. The CDR3 is 14 amino acids. The germline V gene has CDR1 DFQATT and CDR2 SNEGSKA (reference sequence). J lost 9 bases, V lost 7 bases, and 13 bases had no gene match. The covered CDR3 bases are TGCAGTGGGGCCCTTAGCGGGAGATCGGGTGAG. As protein: CSGALSGRSGE. The CDR3 in its entirety is CSGALSGRSGEQFF.

This clone was seen repeatedly, ten times or more. The missing CDR3 end, 3 residues past where the read stops, is filled in from the germline J gene. The chain employs TRBV4-2 and TRBJ1-5; 9 bases map to TRBD1. The CDR3 sequence is 17 residues long. Germline assignment: CDR1 LGHNA and CDR2 YNFKEQ. V was pared by 4 bases and J by 7 bases, with 14 bases of the junction left unmatched. The sequenced CDR3 bases are TGTGCCAGCAGCCCCGGCGAGGGACAGGGAGAGAGGCAGCCC. This codes for CASSPGEGQGERQP. The whole CDR3 reads CASSPGEGQGERQPQHF.

There are many counts of this clone. The sequence runs out 3 residues before the end of the CDR3; the remainder is reconstructed from the germline J gene. The V and J genes are TRBV5-6 and TRBJ2-5, with D unclear. V dropped 4 bases and J dropped 4 bases, with 14 bases sitting between them. This CDR3 comprises 14 residues. Germline V gene data show CDR1 as SGHDT and CDR2 as YYEEEE. CDR3 DNA, as far as it was read: TGTGCCAGCAGCCCCCCCGGAGCGCCAGAGACC. Encoded protein: CASSPPGAPET. The full CDR3 protein is CASSPPGAPETQYF.

With respect to this clone: The read ends 3 residues shy of where the CDR3 ends; the end is completed using the germline J gene. The V and J genes are TRBV6-1 and TRBJ1-2; 7 bases align to TRBD1. The CDR3 consists of 14 residues. Germline assignment: CDR1 MNHNS and CDR2 SASEGT. V lost 4 bases and J lost 5; bases outside the gene matches: 7. CDR3 DNA, as far as it was read: TGTGCCAGCAGTGCGTGGACAGGAATATATGGC. Protein sequence: CASSAWTGIYG. The whole CDR3 protein is CASSAWTGIYGYTF.

This clone was observed at least ten times. The CDR3 end lies 3 residues beyond the end of the read and is filled in from the germline J gene. This chain joins TRBV19 and TRBJ1-2, with D possibly being TRBD1 (5 bases). Germline V gene lookup returns CDR1 LNHDA and CDR2 SQIVND (reference sequence). With 5 bases removed from V and 4 bases from J, the gap between germline ends came to 11 bases. This CDR3 region has 13 residues. CDR3 in amino acids: CASSEGFLYGYTF. Partial CDR3 DNA: TGTGCCAGTAGTGAGGGGTTTCTCTATGGC.

On this clone itself: The read halts 3 residues ahead of the CDR3 end, with the missing end drawn from the germline J gene. The rearrangement joins TRBV19 to TRBJ2-6, with D possibly matching TRBD1 (6 bases). With 4 bases removed from V and 3 bases from J, the gap between germline ends came to 10 bases. The CDR3 has 15 amino acids. Germline V gives CDR1 LNHDA, CDR2 SQIVND (reference sequence). Here the CDR3 reads CASSSRGGGANVLTF. The CDR3 DNA, read in part, is TGTGCCAGTAGTAGCAGGGGTGGTGGGGCCAACGTC. Using reference TRBV19 and TRBJ2-6 for the parts outside the CDR3, the full variable domain is DGGITQSPKYLFRKEGQNVTLSCEQNLNHDAMYWYRQDPGQGLRLIYYSQIVNDFQKGDIAEGYSVSREKKESFPLTVTSAQKNPTAFYLCASSSRGGGANVLTFGAGSRLTVL.

Note on this clone: The read gets to within 3 residues of the CDR3 end, and the germline J gene fills in the rest. The rearrangement uses TRBV19 and TRBJ2-5, with no clear D. The germline V and J ends were trimmed by 6 bases and 0 bases, with 8 bases remaining between them. The CDR3 length is 13 residues. In germline, CDR1 is LNHDA, CDR2 SQIVND (reference sequence). CDR3 protein: CASRADYQETQYF. The part of the CDR3 DNA that was read is TGTGCCAGTAGGGCGGATTACCAAGAGACC.

This clone came up a few times. With the read ending 3 residues before the CDR3 end, the germline J gene is used to fill in that end. The J gene is TRBJ2-2, the V gene TRBV2, with 8 bases identical to TRBD2. The CDR3 covers 15 residues. Germline V gene sequence: CDR1 SNHLY, CDR2 FYNNEI. After removal of 8 bases from V and 4 bases from J, the junction contained 9 bases not matched to a gene. The covered CDR3 bases are TGTGCCAGCGGGCTTAGCGGGGTGGTCACCGGGGAG. Its translation is CASGLSGVVTGE. The CDR3 as a whole reads CASGLSGVVTGELFF.

In regard to this clone: Read coverage stops 3 residues before the CDR3 terminus; the germline J gene supplies the remainder. The chain combines TRBV20-1 with TRBJ1-1, with D unclear. The CDR3 has 16 residues. The germline gives CDR1 DFQATT, CDR2 SNEGSKA (reference sequence). Trimming took 1 base from V and 1 from J, leaving 16 bases between them. The CDR3 spells CSARVDGRPTNTEAFF. CDR3 DNA (partial): TGCAGTGCTAGAGTCGATGGCCGTCCCACGAACACTGAA.

This clone was seen a handful of times. The read halts 3 residues ahead of the CDR3 end, with the missing end drawn from the germline J gene. Other DNA sequences from this sample encode an identical CDR3 as well. The J gene is TRBJ2-2, the V gene TRBV18, with D possibly TRBD1 on 6 matching bases. CDR1 and CDR2 from the germline V gene are KGHSH and LQKENI. Trimming shortened V by 6 bases and J by 3 bases, and 14 bases separated the two germline ends. This CDR3 is 15 amino acids long. This chain's CDR3 is CASSPSGVYTGELFF. The sequenced part of the CDR3 DNA is TGTGCCAGCTCGCCTTCAGGGGTCTACACCGGGGAG.

On this clone itself: Read sequence stops 3 residues before the CDR3 end, and the germline J gene provides the missing end. V and J are TRBV6-1 and TRBJ2-3; the match to TRBD2 covers 7 bases. This CDR3 has 16 amino acids. The germline gives CDR1 MNHNS, CDR2 SASEGT. V lost 0 bases and J lost 6; bases outside the gene matches: 9. The sequenced part of the CDR3 DNA is TGTGCCAGCAGTGAAGCCGGGGGGTGGATCGGGGATACG. It is translated as CASSEAGGWIGDT. The CDR3 in full is CASSEAGGWIGDTQYF.

This clone showed up just a few times. The missing CDR3 end, 3 residues past where the read stops, is filled in from the germline J gene. This chain joins TRBV2 and TRBJ2-2, with a tentative D call TRBD1 (6 bases). Trimming shortened V by 5 bases and J by 8 bases, and 9 bases separated the two germline ends. CDR1 SNHLY and CDR2 FYNNEI come from the germline V gene. The CDR3 has 12 amino acids. The CDR3 reads CASSPDRGELFF. The sequenced CDR3 bases are TGTGCCAGCAGTCCGGACAGAGGGGAG. Together with reference TRBV2 and TRBJ2-2, the CDR3 gives the full variable domain: EPEVTQTPSHQVTQMGQEVILRCVPISNHLYFYWYRQILGQKVEFLVSFYNNEISEKSEIFDDQFSVERPDGSNFTLKIRSTKLEDSAMYFCASSPDRGELFFGEGSRLTVL.

In its sample, this clone was seen a few times. The DNA ends 3 residues before the CDR3 does, and the rest of the CDR3 is filled in from the germline J gene. V usage is TRBV10-3 and J usage is TRBJ2-5; 12 bases fit TRBD1. The CDR3 is 18 amino acids. Germline trimming cut 6 bases from V and 5 bases from J; bases unmatched to any gene: 16. CDR1 and CDR2 (germline): ENHRY, SYGVKD. This CDR3 reads CAISQPPGTGGAWETQYF. The covered CDR3 bases are TGTGCCATCAGCCAACCGCCCGGGACAGGGGGCGCTTGGGAGACC.